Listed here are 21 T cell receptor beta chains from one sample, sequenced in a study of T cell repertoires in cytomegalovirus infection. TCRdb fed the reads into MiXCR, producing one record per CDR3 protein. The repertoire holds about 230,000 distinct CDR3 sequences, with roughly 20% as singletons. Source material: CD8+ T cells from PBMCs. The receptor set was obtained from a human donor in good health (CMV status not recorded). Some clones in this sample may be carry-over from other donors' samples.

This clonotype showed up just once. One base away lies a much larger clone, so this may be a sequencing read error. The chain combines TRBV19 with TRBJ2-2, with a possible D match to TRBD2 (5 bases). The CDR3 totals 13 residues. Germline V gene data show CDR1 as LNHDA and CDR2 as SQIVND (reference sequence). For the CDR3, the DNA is TGTGTCAGTAGCCACCGGGGATCCGGGGAGCTGTTTTTT. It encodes CVSSHRGSGELFF.

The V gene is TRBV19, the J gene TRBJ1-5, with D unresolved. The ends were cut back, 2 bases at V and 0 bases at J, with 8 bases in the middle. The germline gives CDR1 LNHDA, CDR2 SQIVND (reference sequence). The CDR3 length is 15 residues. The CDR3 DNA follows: TGTGCCAGTAGTATATTTGGGATTAGCAATCAGCCCCAGCATTTT. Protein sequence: CASSIFGISNQPQHF.

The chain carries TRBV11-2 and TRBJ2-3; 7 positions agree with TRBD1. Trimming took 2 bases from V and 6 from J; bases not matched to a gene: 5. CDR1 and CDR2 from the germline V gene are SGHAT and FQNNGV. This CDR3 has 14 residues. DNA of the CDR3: TGTGCCAGCAGCTTAAAAGACAGGGCCGATACGCAGTATTTT. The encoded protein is CASSLKDRADTQYF.

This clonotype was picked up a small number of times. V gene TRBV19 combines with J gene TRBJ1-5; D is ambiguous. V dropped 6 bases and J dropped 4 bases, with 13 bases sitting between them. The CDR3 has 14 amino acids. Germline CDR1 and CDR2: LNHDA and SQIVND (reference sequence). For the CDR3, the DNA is TGTGCCAGTAGCAATGAGCAGTCAAATCAGCCCCAGCATTTT. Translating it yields CASSNEQSNQPQHF.

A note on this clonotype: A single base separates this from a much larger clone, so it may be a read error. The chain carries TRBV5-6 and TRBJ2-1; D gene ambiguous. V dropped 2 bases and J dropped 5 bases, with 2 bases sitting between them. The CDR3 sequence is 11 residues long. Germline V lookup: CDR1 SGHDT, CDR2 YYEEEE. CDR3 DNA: TGTGCCAGCAGCTTCCACAATGAGCAGTTCTTC. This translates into CASSFHNEQFF.

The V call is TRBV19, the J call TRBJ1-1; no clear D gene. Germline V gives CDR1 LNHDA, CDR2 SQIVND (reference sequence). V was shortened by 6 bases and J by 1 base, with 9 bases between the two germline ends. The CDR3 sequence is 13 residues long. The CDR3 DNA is TGTGCCAGTAGCGTTACAAAGAACACTGAAGCTTTCTTT. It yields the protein CASSVTKNTEAFF.

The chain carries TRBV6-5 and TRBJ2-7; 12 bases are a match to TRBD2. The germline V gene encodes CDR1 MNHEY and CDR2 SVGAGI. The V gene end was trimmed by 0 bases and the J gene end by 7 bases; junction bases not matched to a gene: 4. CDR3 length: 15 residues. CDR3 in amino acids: CASSYSRLAGDEQYF. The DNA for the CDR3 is TGTGCCAGCAGTTACTCGAGACTAGCGGGGGATGAGCAGTACTTC.

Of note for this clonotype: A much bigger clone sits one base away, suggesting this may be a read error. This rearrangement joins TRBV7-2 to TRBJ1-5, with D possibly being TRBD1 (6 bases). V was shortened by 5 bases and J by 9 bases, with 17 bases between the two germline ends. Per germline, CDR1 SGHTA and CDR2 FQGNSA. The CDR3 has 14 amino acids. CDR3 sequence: CASSPWDIRPPQHF. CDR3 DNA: TGTGCCAGCAGCCCCTGGGACATCAGGCCGCCCCAGCATTTT.

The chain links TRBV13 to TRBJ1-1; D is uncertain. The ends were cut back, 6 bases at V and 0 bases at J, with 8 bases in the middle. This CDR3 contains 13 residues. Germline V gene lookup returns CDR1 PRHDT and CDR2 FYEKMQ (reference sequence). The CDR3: CASSNIVNTEAFF. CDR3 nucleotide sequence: TGTGCCAGCAGTAATATAGTGAACACTGAAGCTTTCTTT.

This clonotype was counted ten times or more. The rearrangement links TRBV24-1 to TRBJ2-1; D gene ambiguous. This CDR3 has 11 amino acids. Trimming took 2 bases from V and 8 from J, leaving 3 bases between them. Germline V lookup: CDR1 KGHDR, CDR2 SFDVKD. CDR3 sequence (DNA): TGTGCCACCAGTGATTCTTATGAGCAGTTCTTC. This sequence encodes CATSDSYEQFF.

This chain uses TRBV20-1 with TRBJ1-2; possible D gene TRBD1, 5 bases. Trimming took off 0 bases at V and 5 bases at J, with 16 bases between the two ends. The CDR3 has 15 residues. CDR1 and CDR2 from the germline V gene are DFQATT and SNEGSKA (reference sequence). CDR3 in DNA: TGCAGTGCTAGAGATCCCCGCGGGACGGGATATGGCTACACCTTC. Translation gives CSARDPRGTGYGYTF.

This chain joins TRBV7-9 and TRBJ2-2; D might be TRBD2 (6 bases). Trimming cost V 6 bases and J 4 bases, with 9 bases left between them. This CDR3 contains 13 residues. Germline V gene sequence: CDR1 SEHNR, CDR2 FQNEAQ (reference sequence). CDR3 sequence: CASRLGGTGELFF. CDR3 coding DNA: TGTGCCAGCAGGCTGGGAGGCACCGGGGAGCTGTTTTTT.

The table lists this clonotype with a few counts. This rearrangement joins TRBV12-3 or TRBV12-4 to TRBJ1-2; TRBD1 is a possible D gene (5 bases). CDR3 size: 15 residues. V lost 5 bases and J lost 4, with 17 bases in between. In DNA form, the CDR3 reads TGTGCCAGCAGTCCTGAGGGACTGGGGGGCTATGGCTACACCTTC. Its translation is CASSPEGLGGYGYTF.

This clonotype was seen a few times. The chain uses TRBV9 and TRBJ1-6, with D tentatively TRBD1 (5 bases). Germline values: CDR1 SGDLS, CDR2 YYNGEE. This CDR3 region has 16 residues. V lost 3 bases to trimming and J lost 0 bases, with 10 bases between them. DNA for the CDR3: TGTGCCAGCAGCGCGTCTCAGGGCTCCTATAATTCACCCCTCCACTTT. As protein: CASSASQGSYNSPLHF.

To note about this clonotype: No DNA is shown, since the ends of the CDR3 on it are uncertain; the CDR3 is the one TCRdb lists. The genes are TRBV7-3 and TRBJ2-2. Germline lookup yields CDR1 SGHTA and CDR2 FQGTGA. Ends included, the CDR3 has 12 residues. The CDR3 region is CASSFGAGELFF.

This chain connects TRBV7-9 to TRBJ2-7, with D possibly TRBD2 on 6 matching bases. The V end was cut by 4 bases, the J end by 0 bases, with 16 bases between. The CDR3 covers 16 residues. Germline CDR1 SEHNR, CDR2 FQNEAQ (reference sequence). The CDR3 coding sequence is TGTGCCAGCAGCTCCACGTCTGGGGAGGACTCCTACGAGCAGTACTTC. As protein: CASSSTSGEDSYEQYF.

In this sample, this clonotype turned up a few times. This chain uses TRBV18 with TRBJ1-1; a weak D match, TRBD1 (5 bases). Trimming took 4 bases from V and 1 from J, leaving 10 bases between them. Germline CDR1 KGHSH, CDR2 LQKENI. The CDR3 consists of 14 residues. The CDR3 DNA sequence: TGTGCCAGCTCACTGGGACTCTGGAACACTGAAGCTTTCTTT. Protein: CASSLGLWNTEAFF.

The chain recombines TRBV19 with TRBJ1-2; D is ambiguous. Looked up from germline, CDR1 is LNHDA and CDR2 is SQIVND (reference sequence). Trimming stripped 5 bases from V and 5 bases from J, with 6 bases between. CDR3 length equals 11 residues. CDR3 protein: CASSSTYGYTF. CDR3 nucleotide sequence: TGTGCCAGTAGTTCGACGTATGGCTACACCTTC. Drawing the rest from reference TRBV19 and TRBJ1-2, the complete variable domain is DGGITQSPKYLFRKEGQNVTLSCEQNLNHDAMYWYRQDPGQGLRLIYYSQIVNDFQKGDIAEGYSVSREKKESFPLTVTSAQKNPTAFYLCASSSTYGYTFGSGTRLTVV.

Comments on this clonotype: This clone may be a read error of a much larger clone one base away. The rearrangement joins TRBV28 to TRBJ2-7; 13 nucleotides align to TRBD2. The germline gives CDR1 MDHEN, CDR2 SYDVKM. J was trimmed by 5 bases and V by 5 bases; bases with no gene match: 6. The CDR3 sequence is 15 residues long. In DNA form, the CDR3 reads TGTGCCAGCAGTCACAGGACTAGCGGGAGCCACGAGCAGTACTTC. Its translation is CASSHRTSGSHEQYF.

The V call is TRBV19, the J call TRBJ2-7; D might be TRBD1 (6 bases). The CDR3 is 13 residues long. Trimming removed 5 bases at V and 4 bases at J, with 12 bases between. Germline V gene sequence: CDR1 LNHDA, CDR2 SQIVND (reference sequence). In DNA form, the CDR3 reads TGTGCCAGTAGTGTATATCAGGGGTACGAGCAGTACTTC. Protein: CASSVYQGYEQYF. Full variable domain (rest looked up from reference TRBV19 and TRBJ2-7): DGGITQSPKYLFRKEGQNVTLSCEQNLNHDAMYWYRQDPGQGLRLIYYSQIVNDFQKGDIAEGYSVSREKKESFPLTVTSAQKNPTAFYLCASSVYQGYEQYFGPGTRLTVT.

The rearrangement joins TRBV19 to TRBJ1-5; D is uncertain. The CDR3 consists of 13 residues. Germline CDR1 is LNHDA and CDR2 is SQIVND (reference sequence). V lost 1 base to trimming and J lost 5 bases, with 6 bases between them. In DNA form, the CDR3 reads TGTGCCAGTAGTATAGGACTCTATCAGCCCCAGCATTTT. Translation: CASSIGLYQPQHF.